These 3 T cell receptor beta chains originate from one sample sequenced in a study of blood T cell repertoires in COVID-19. Clones were read by immunoSEQ multiplex PCR, and TCRdb kept only the in-frame ones, dropping some. The sample lists 210,000 or so clones; over 70% were seen once. The sample comprised PBMCs or T cells enriched from blood (not recorded which). These TCRs come from a woman aged 30 to 39 who had been exposed to COVID-19.

The chain recombines TRBV28 with TRBJ2-1; weak D call: TRBD1 (6 bases). Per germline, CDR1 MDHEN and CDR2 SYDVKM. V was pared by 5 bases and J by 11 bases, with 10 bases between. The CDR3 loop spans 11 amino acids. CDR3 sequence reads: CASSRGQKQFF. The DNA for the CDR3 is TGTGCCAGCAGTCGTGGACAGAAGCAGTTCTTC. The full variable domain, rest sourced from reference TRBV28 and TRBJ2-1, is DVKVTQSSRYLVKRTGEKVFLECVQDMDHENMFWYRQDPGLGLRLIYFSYDVKMKEKGDIPEGYSVSREKKERFSLILESASTNQTSMYLCASSRGQKQFFGPGTRLTVL.

The chain is built from TRBV25-1 and TRBJ1-1; TRBD1 agrees at 7 bases. CDR1 MGHDK and CDR2 SYGVNS come from the germline V gene. The CDR3 covers 18 residues. With 1 base clipped from V and 0 bases from J, the junction kept 11 bases outside the gene matches. Written as DNA, the CDR3 is TGTGCCAGCAGTGAATTTGGGCTCTTGGGACAGCTGAACACTGAAGCTTTCTTT. It translates to CASSEFGLLGQLNTEAFF.

CDR3: CASSSQGASTDTQYF. DNA of the CDR3: TGTGCCAGCAGCTCACAGGGGGCTAGCACAGATACGCAGTATTTT. The chain joins TRBV7-8 to TRBJ2-3, with TRBD1 matching 9 bases. Germline CDR1 and CDR2: SGHVS and FQNEAQ. CDR3 size: 15 residues. Germline trimming cut 4 bases from V and 0 bases from J; bases unmatched to any gene: 2.